This is a list of T cell receptor beta chains from one sample in a study of blood T cells in healthy people across ages. TCRdb reprocessed the 5' RACE reads via MiXCR and lists one record per CDR3 protein. The repertoire holds roughly 680,000 distinct CDR3 sequences, with 52% as singletons. Sequencing input: blood. The source of these receptors is an elderly woman in good health. The CDR3 runs from the conserved cysteine through the conserved F or W. The D gene is left open where the match is weak. Rows may omit the clone size; those that give it use once, few, many or a size class.

CDR3 length,D gene,V gene,clone size,J gene,CDR3 protein,CDR3 DNA
14,TRBD1,TRBV7-9,few,TRBJ1-2,CASEPGQALDGYTF,TGTGCCAGCGAACCGGGACAGGCTTTAGATGGCTACACCTTC
14,.,TRBV7-9,.,TRBJ1-6,CASSLQNNNSPLHF,TGTGCCAGCAGCCTACAGAACAATAATTCACCCCTCCACTTT
15,.,TRBV9,.,TRBJ1-2,CASSTRGSANYGYTF,TGTGCCAGCAGCACGAGAGGTTCGGCAAACTATGGCTACACCTTC
16,.,TRBV25-1,.,TRBJ2-3,CASSEYILGVSDTQYF,TGTGCCAGCAGTGAATATATTCTTGGGGTATCGGATACGCAGTATTTT
14,.,TRBV27,many,TRBJ1-1,CASSFSSRNTEAFF,TGTGCCAGCAGTTTCTCCAGTAGGAACACTGAAGCTTTCTTT
14,.,TRBV20-1,few,TRBJ2-2,CSARDSRTTGELFF,TGCAGTGCTAGAGATTCGAGGACCACCGGGGAGCTGTTTTTT
13,.,TRBV28,.,TRBJ2-7,CASSLGIPSEQYF,TGTGCCAGCAGTTTAGGGATCCCGAGCGAGCAGTACTTC
14,TRBD2,TRBV7-2,.,TRBJ2-3,CGASGVSDTDTQYF,TGTGGCGCTAGCGGCGTTTCGGACACAGATACGCAGTATTTT
9,.,TRBV7-2,few,TRBJ1-1,CASGREAFF,TGTGCCAGCGGCCGTGAGGCTTTCTTT
15,TRBD1,TRBV29-1,many,TRBJ2-3,CSVESRAGGPDTQYF,TGCAGCGTTGAAAGTAGGGCAGGGGGTCCAGATACGCAGTATTTT
14,.,TRBV7-8,many,TRBJ2-5,CASSLWEKLETQYF,TGTGCCAGCAGCTTGTGGGAGAAGCTAGAGACCCAGTACTTC
11,.,TRBV7-9,.,TRBJ2-3,CASLFTDTQYF,TGTGCCAGCTTGTTCACAGATACGCAGTATTTT
15,.,TRBV5-1,.,TRBJ2-7,CASSLSPNSDYEQYF,TGCGCCAGCAGCTTGTCTCCCAACAGCGACTACGAGCAGTACTTC
17,.,TRBV21-1,few,TRBJ2-4,CASSNREQGLAKNIQYF,TGTGCCAGCAGCAATCGAGAACAGGGGCTGGCCAAAAACATTCAGTACTTC
13,TRBD1,TRBV2,once,TRBJ2-1,CASSGDRQETQFF,TGTGCCAGCAGCGGGGACAGACAAGAGACCCAGTTCTTC
14,.,TRBV20-1,many,TRBJ2-5,CSAREYRVQETQYF,TGCAGTGCTAGAGAGTACAGGGTCCAAGAGACCCAGTACTTC
16,TRBD1,TRBV5-1,.,TRBJ2-2,CASRPRDRPNTGELFF,TGCGCCAGCAGACCGAGGGACAGGCCGAACACCGGGGAGCTGTTTTTT
12,TRBD1,TRBV29-1,few,TRBJ2-5,CSDRQGGETQYF,TGCAGCGATAGACAGGGGGGAGAGACCCAGTACTTC
12,.,TRBV7-9,.,TRBJ1-4,CVSSQGGEKLFF,TGTGTCAGCAGCCAAGGCGGCGAAAAACTGTTTTTT
16,.,TRBV7-2,once,TRBJ2-2,CASGLARGQHTGELFF,TGTGCCAGCGGCTTAGCTAGAGGACAACACACCGGGGAGCTGTTTTTT
14,.,TRBV7-9,many,TRBJ1-1,CASSRGGAASEAFF,TGTGCCAGCAGCCGCGGAGGGGCAGCCTCTGAAGCTTTCTTT
16,TRBD2,TRBV29-1,once,TRBJ2-5,CSVDLAGGNLQETQYF,TGCAGCGTTGATCTAGCGGGGGGAAACTTACAAGAGACCCAGTACTTC
13,.,TRBV5-1,once,TRBJ1-1,CASSVVGKTEAFF,TGCGCCAGCAGCGTGGTGGGCAAGACTGAAGCTTTCTTT
14,TRBD1,TRBV20-1,.,TRBJ1-2,CSAGGQLGGGGYTF,TGCAGTGCTGGGGGACAGTTGGGGGGTGGTGGCTACACCTTC
15,.,TRBV7-9,.,TRBJ1-2,CAGSPQQAIYYGYTF,TGTGCCGGCAGCCCCCAACAGGCTATCTACTATGGCTACACCTTC
20,.,TRBV5-1,many,TRBJ2-1,CASSFPGQGVSGRSYNEQFF,TGCGCCAGCAGCTTTCCGGGACAGGGGGTTAGCGGGAGGTCCTACAATGAGCAGTTCTTC
16,TRBD2,TRBV28,.,TRBJ2-5,CASSLSGLAGEETQYF,TGTGCCAGCAGTTTATCCGGACTAGCGGGAGAAGAGACCCAGTACTTC
14,.,TRBV7-2,.,TRBJ2-4,CATVRGRSENIQYF,TGTGCTACCGTTCGGGGGCGAAGTGAAAACATTCAGTACTTC
16,TRBD2,TRBV5-1,.,TRBJ2-7,CASSLSSGLRAYEQYF,TGCGCCAGCAGCTTGAGTTCGGGACTACGCGCCTACGAGCAGTACTTC